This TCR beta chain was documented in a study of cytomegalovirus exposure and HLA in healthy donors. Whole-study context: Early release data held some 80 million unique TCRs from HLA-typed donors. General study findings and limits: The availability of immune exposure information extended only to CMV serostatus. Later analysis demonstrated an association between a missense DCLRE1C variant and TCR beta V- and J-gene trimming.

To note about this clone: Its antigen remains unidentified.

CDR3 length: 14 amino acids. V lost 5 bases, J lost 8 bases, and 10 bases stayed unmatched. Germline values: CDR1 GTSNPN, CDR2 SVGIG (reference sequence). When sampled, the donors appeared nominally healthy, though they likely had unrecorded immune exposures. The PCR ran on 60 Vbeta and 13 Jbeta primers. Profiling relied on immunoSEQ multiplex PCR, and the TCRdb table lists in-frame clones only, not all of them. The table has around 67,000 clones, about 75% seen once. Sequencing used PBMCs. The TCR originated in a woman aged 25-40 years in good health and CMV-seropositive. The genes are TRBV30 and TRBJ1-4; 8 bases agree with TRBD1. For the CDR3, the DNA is TGTGCCTGGGGACCGGGGACAGGAAGAGAAAAACTGTTTTTT. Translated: CAWGPGTGREKLFF. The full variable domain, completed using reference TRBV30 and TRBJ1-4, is SQTIHQWPATLVQPVGSPLSLECTVEGTSNPNLYWYRQAAGRGLQLLFYSVGIGQISSEVPQNLSASRPQDRQFILSSKKLLLSDSGFYLCAWGPGTGREKLFFGSGTQLSVL.